These 23 T cell receptor beta chains were sequenced from one sample in a study of a mutant IDH1 vaccine in newly diagnosed glioma (dated by TCRdb to the early 2020s). What this sample's time point label stands for: week 23, last vaccination. Each vaccine dose, consisting of 300 ug of a 20-mer mutant IDH1 peptide in Montanide, was administered subcutaneously with topical imiquimod. These receptors lack a known antigen. The library came from the immunoSEQ multiplex PCR assay. Not all clones reach the TCRdb copy of this immuneACCESS table, which keeps in-frame sequences only. Checked studies attribute under half of the gap to unresolved V genes and leave the rest unexplained. The sample table contains around 40,000 clones; only one count was recorded for roughly 79% of them. The biggest ten clones account for around 6.9% of the sample. The specimen comprised PBMCs, sampled from a glioma patient whose treatment included an IDH1 peptide vaccine. The receptor source for this set is a woman aged 40 to 50 with glioma. Some clones in this sample may be carry-over from other donors' samples.

This clone was seen a handful of times. This chain links TRBV5-1 with TRBJ2-2, with D maybe TRBD1 (5 bases). V dropped 8 bases and J dropped 5 bases, with 13 bases sitting between them. This CDR3 has 13 amino acids. CDR1 and CDR2 from the germline V gene are SGHRS and YFSETQ. The CDR3 DNA sequence: TGCGCCAGTAAACCAGGGATGACCGGGGAGCTGTTTTTT. Amino acid sequence: CASKPGMTGELFF. Variable domain in full (rest from reference TRBV5-1 and TRBJ2-2): KAGVTQTPRYLIKTRGQQVTLSCSPISGHRSVSWYQQTPGQGLQFLFEYFSETQRNKGNFPGRFSGRQFSNSRSEMNVSTLELGDSALYLCASKPGMTGELFFGEGSRLTVL.

This sequence joins TRBV7-2 and TRBJ2-7; weak D call: TRBD1 (6 bases). Germline V CDR1 and CDR2: SGHTA, FQGNSA. The CDR3 extends over 14 amino acids. Deletions cut 6 bases from V and 3 bases from J, with 15 bases between. The CDR3, as DNA: TGTGCCAGCAGTCAAAACAGGGTAAACTACGAGCAGTACTTC. Its translation is CASSQNRVNYEQYF.

J is TRBJ2-4 and V is TRBV5-5; possible D gene TRBD2, 6 bases. The germline V gene has CDR1 SGHKS and CDR2 YYEKEE (reference sequence). The length of the CDR3 is 15 residues. Trimming stripped 5 bases from V and 1 base from J, with 13 bases between. This CDR3 reads CASSPMGGAKNIQYF. The CDR3 nucleotides read TGTGCCAGCAGTCCGATGGGGGGTGCCAAAAACATTCAGTACTTC.

This clone is classed as medium-sized. CDR3 bases: TGTGCCAGCAGTGACAGGGCGAACACTGAAGCTTTCTTT. This gives the protein CASSDRANTEAFF. The chain couples TRBV6-4 to TRBJ1-1; D unclear. This CDR3 comprises 13 residues. Germline V gives CDR1 MRHNA, CDR2 SNTAGT. Trimming removed 2 bases at V and 1 base at J, with 5 bases between.

This clone was observed once. The chain carries TRBV2 and TRBJ1-5; D remains unclear. CDR1 is SNHLY and CDR2 is FYNNEI in the germline V gene. CDR3 length equals 15 residues. V was clipped by 2 bases and J by 6 bases, with 14 bases between them. CDR3 loop: CASSEKRSFGQPQHF. In nucleotides, the CDR3 is TGTGCCAGCAGTGAAAAACGGAGTTTTGGTCAGCCCCAGCATTTT.

The rearrangement links TRBV6-1 to TRBJ1-3, with 8 nucleotides matching TRBD1. Germline loops: CDR1 MNHNS, CDR2 SASEGT. This CDR3 has 14 residues. Trimming cost V 7 bases and J 2 bases; bases outside gene matches: 4. In DNA form, the CDR3 reads TGTGCCAGCAACGTGGACAGGGCTGGAAACACCATATATTTT. Its translation is CASNVDRAGNTIYF.

The rearrangement links TRBV5-6 to TRBJ2-5; D unresolved. V was shortened by 4 bases and J by 5 bases, with 12 bases between the two germline ends. Germline V gene lookup returns CDR1 SGHDT and CDR2 YYEEEE. The CDR3 totals 13 residues. CDR3 nucleotides: TGTGCCAGCAGCCCGTTACTAAGGGAGACCCAGTACTTC. Translation gives CASSPLLRETQYF.

The rearrangement links TRBV5-1 to TRBJ1-2; D might be TRBD1 (5 bases). CDR3 length: 15 residues. Germline V lookup: CDR1 SGHRS, CDR2 YFSETQ. The germline V and J ends were trimmed by 0 bases and 4 bases, with 13 bases remaining between them. The CDR3 sequence: CASSLAGGWSYGYTF. The CDR3 DNA sequence: TGCGCCAGCAGCTTGGCCGGGGGTTGGTCCTATGGCTACACCTTC.

The V and J genes are TRBV30 and TRBJ1-4; D perhaps matches TRBD1 (5 bases). CDR1 is GTSNPN and CDR2 is SVGIG in the germline V gene (reference sequence). V shed 4 bases and J shed 0 bases, with 12 bases lying between them. The CDR3 is made up of 15 amino acids. The CDR3 loop reads CAWNNQGATNEKLFF. Here the CDR3 DNA reads TGTGCCTGGAATAACCAGGGTGCAACTAATGAAAAACTGTTTTTT.

The rearrangement uses TRBV7-9 and TRBJ2-2, with 8 positions matching TRBD2. This CDR3 is built from 18 residues. Germline trimming cut 3 bases from V and 0 bases from J; bases unmatched to any gene: 9. Germline V gene lookup returns CDR1 SEHNR and CDR2 FQNEAQ (reference sequence). Here the CDR3 DNA reads TGTGCCAGCAGCTTGACCTATAGCGGGGTCGCGAACACCGGGGAGCTGTTTTTT. Its protein product is CASSLTYSGVANTGELFF.

The chain carries TRBV7-2 and TRBJ2-1; TRBD2 matches at 9 bases. Germline-derived CDR1 and CDR2 are SGHTA and FQGNSA. The CDR3 extends over 15 amino acids. J lost 5 bases, V lost 9 bases, and 11 bases had no gene match. The CDR3, as DNA: TGTGCCAGAGCTGCGGTTGCGGGAGGGAACAATGAGCAGTTCTTC. Its protein product is CARAAVAGGNNEQFF. The entire variable domain, with the rest obtained from reference TRBV7-2 and TRBJ2-1, is as follows: GAGVSQSPSNKVTEKGKDVELRCDPISGHTALYWYRQSLGQGLEFLIYFQGNSAPDKSGLPSDRFSAERTGGSVSTLTIQRTQQEDSAVYLCARAAVAGGNNEQFFGPGTRLTVL.

The genes are TRBV25-1 and TRBJ1-3; no reliable D call. Germline lookup yields CDR1 MGHDK and CDR2 SYGVNS. The CDR3 extends over 13 amino acids. V lost 4 bases and J 9 bases, leaving 13 bases between the germline ends. The CDR3 protein is CASSGAAAATIYF. In DNA form, the CDR3 reads TGTGCCAGCAGTGGGGCGGCAGCGGCCACCATATATTTT.

This chain links TRBV18 with TRBJ2-5; no reliable D call. The germline gives CDR1 KGHSH, CDR2 LQKENI. Trimming removed 1 base from V and 2 bases from J, with 11 bases in between. This CDR3 is 15 amino acids long. The CDR3 loop is CASSPQALEQETQYF. The CDR3 DNA reads as TGTGCCAGCTCACCACAGGCCCTCGAACAAGAGACCCAGTACTTC.

The chain recombines TRBV10-3 with TRBJ2-5; 7 bases are shared with TRBD1. Germline-derived CDR1 and CDR2 are ENHRY and SYGVKD. V lost 6 bases to trimming and J lost 0 bases; unmatched junction nucleotides: 7. The CDR3 is made up of 15 amino acids. CDR3 sequence (DNA): TGTGCCATCAGCTATTCCGACAGGGACCAAGAGACCCAGTACTTC. As protein: CAISYSDRDQETQYF.

This rearrangement joins TRBV27 to TRBJ2-5, with D possibly TRBD1 on 6 matching bases. The length of the CDR3 is 12 residues. Germline lookup yields CDR1 MNHEY and CDR2 SMNVEV (reference sequence). Trimming shortened V by 9 bases and J by 4 bases, and 12 bases separated the two germline ends. CDR3 region: CASGRRGETQYF. The CDR3 DNA follows: TGTGCCAGTGGGCGCAGGGGAGAGACCCAGTACTTC.

The chain joins TRBV27 to TRBJ2-7; TRBD1 aligns across 10 bases. The CDR3 has 16 amino acids. Germline V lookup: CDR1 MNHEY, CDR2 SMNVEV (reference sequence). Unmatched junction bases numbered 7, after V lost 0 bases and J lost 5 bases. The DNA for the CDR3 is TGTGCCAGCAGTTTATCTAACGGGGACAGGGGAGACGAGCAGTACTTC. Translation: CASSLSNGDRGDEQYF.

CDR3 sequence reads: CASSLNTGGRGYTF. As DNA, the CDR3 is TGCGCCAGCAGCCTCAATACAGGGGGACGAGGCTACACCTTC. The chain couples TRBV4-3 to TRBJ1-2; 8 bases map to TRBD1. V lost 4 bases, J lost 8 bases, and 9 bases stayed unmatched. The CDR3 has 14 amino acids. Germline CDR1 and CDR2: LGHNA and YSLEER.

V is TRBV9 and J is TRBJ2-2; TRBD2 agrees at 10 bases. CDR1 SGDLS and CDR2 YYNGEE come from the germline V gene. CDR3 length: 17 residues. Trimming at V came to 1 base and at J to 5 bases, leaving 8 bases not matched to a gene. CDR3 protein: CASSVSPSGGLTGELFF. The DNA of the CDR3 is TGTGCCAGCAGCGTATCCCCTAGCGGGGGATTGACCGGGGAGCTGTTTTTT. Drawing the rest from reference TRBV9 and TRBJ2-2, the complete variable domain is DSGVTQTPKHLITATGQRVTLRCSPRSGDLSVYWYQQSLDQGLQFLIQYYNGEERAKGNILERFSAQQFPDLHSELNLSSLELGDSALYFCASSVSPSGGLTGELFFGEGSRLTVL.

The chain couples TRBV18 to TRBJ1-1; TRBD1 matches 7 bases. V was clipped by 3 bases and J by 1 base; unmatched bases: 5. In germline, CDR1 is KGHSH, CDR2 LQKENI. The CDR3 loop spans 15 amino acids. In DNA form, the CDR3 reads TGTGCCAGCTCACCGCGACAGGGACGGAACACTGAAGCTTTCTTT. It codes for CASSPRQGRNTEAFF.

This rearrangement joins TRBV6-4 to TRBJ1-2; D call uncertain. Germline lookup yields CDR1 MRHNA and CDR2 SNTAGT. This CDR3 is 12 amino acids long. V shed 7 bases and J shed 4 bases, with 10 bases lying between them. The CDR3 reads CASKGPGYGYTF. DNA for the CDR3: TGTGCCAGCAAAGGGCCGGGCTATGGCTACACCTTC.

V is TRBV28 and J is TRBJ1-2, with 9 bases identical to TRBD1. The CDR3 has 15 residues. CDR1 and CDR2 from the germline V gene are MDHEN and SYDVKM. V was clipped by 10 bases and J by 7 bases; unmatched bases: 16. CDR3 coding DNA: TGTGCCATCCCTTCTGCGGGGGACAGGGTAGGTGGCTACACCTTC. Translated, it gives CAIPSAGDRVGGYTF.

J is TRBJ1-1 and V is TRBV28; 7 nucleotides line up with TRBD1. CDR3 length equals 17 residues. Germline CDR1 MDHEN, CDR2 SYDVKM. V was clipped by 5 bases and J by 2 bases; unmatched bases: 14. The CDR3 loop is CASSLPAGQGGNTEAFF. CDR3 in DNA: TGTGCCAGCAGTCTCCCCGCCGGCCAAGGGGGCAACACTGAAGCTTTCTTT.

CDR3: CASSFSRRGVSQPQHF. The CDR3 DNA sequence: TGTGCCAGCAGTTTCTCCAGAAGGGGTGTTAGTCAGCCCCAGCATTTT. The chain links TRBV6-5 to TRBJ1-5; D may be TRBD1 (5 bases). Trimming shortened V by 4 bases and J by 6 bases, and 19 bases separated the two germline ends. The CDR3 runs 16 residues. Germline V lookup: CDR1 MNHEY, CDR2 SVGAGI.